Listed below are T cell receptor beta chains from one sample, sequenced in a study of cytomegalovirus exposure and HLA in healthy donors. TCRdb's copy holds only in-frame clones and misses some; the assay was immunoSEQ multiplex PCR. The repertoire holds approximately 130,000 clones, 81% seen once, with 1.5% to 2% in the top ten. Sequencing input: PBMCs. The receptors were gathered from a man in his forties in good health and CMV-seronegative. Both conserved end residues are part of each CDR3. Each record gives: J gene, clone size, V gene, D gene, CDR3 DNA, CDR3 protein. A D gene is named only where the DNA matches it firmly. Only part of the rows carry a size: once, few, many, or a class if the clone is expanded.

>TRBJ1-3|-|TRBV7-9|-
TGTGCCAGCAGTCGGGGTGTATCTGGAAACACCATATATTTT
CASSRGVSGNTIYF
>TRBJ2-3|once|TRBV4-3|-
TGCGCCAGCAGCCAAGGGCCGGGATTGGTCGGCACAGATACGCAGTATTTT
CASSQGPGLVGTDTQYF
>TRBJ2-6|-|TRBV10-3|TRBD2
TGTGCCATCAGTGGGACTAGCGGGAGGAATGGGGCCAACGTCCTGACTTTC
CAISGTSGRNGANVLTF
>TRBJ1-5|-|TRBV19|-
TGTGCCAGTAGTATAGTTGCTTGGCATCCTAGCAATCAGCCCCAGCATTTT
CASSIVAWHPSNQPQHF
>TRBJ2-7|-|TRBV29-1|-
TGCAGCGTAGGGACTGTTTTCTCCTACGAGCAGTACTTC
CSVGTVFSYEQYF
>TRBJ2-2|-|TRBV19|-
TGTGCCAGTAGTATTGGGGCTACGAACACCGGGGAGCTGTTTTTT
CASSIGATNTGELFF
>TRBJ2-3|-|TRBV11-2|-
TGTGCCAGCAGCTTAGGCCCTGCTTCTTTGGGCCCCACAGATACGCAGTATTTT
CASSLGPASLGPTDTQYF
>TRBJ2-1|-|TRBV4-3|TRBD1
TGCGCCAGCAGCCAAGATTACAGGGGCAATGAGCAGTTCTTC
CASSQDYRGNEQFF
>TRBJ1-2|-|TRBV5-4|-
TGTGCCAGCAGCCAAGTGGCAAACTATGGCTACACCTTC
CASSQVANYGYTF
>TRBJ1-4|-|TRBV7-9|-
TGTGCCAGCAGCTTACTTACAGGATCTAATGAAAAACTGTTTTTT
CASSLLTGSNEKLFF
>TRBJ2-7|once|TRBV7-9|TRBD1
TGTGCCAGCAGCCAAACGTGGGACAGGGCATACGAGCAGTACTTC
CASSQTWDRAYEQYF
>TRBJ2-1|-|TRBV9|TRBD2
TGTGCCAGCAGAGGACTAGCGGGACCAGACAATGAGCAGTTCTTC
CASRGLAGPDNEQFF
>TRBJ2-7|-|TRBV7-2|TRBD2
TGTGCCAGCAGCCCACAGCGGGGTCTCGGCGAGCAGTACTTC
CASSPQRGLGEQYF
>TRBJ2-6|-|TRBV27|TRBD1
TGTGCCAGCAGTCACAGGGGTTCTGGGGCCAACGGCCTGACTTTC
CASSHRGSGANGLTF
>TRBJ2-1|few|TRBV14|TRBD2
TGTGCCAGCAGCCCGAGTGGCGGGAGTGGCAATGAGCAGTTCTTC
CASSPSGGSGNEQFF
>TRBJ1-1|-|TRBV9|-
TGTGCCAGCAGCGTAGGAGGGGAGGCTGAAGCTTTCTTT
CASSVGGEAEAFF
>TRBJ2-6|once|TRBV6-5|-
TGTGCCAGCAGCCTACAGGGAACAGGGGCCAACGTCCTGACTTTC
CASSLQGTGANVLTF
>TRBJ2-7|-|TRBV6-5|TRBD1
TGTGCCAGCAGTTACCGGGACAGGATAATCTACGAGCAGTACTTC
CASSYRDRIIYEQYF
>TRBJ2-1|once|TRBV4-3|TRBD1
TGCGCCAGCAGCCGAGATCGGGACAGATACAATGAGCAGTTCTTC
CASSRDRDRYNEQFF
>TRBJ1-6|-|TRBV5-6|-
TGTGCCAGCAGCCTCTCGGGGGTATCTTCACCCCTCCACTTT
CASSLSGVSSPLHF
>TRBJ2-1|-|TRBV7-2|-
TGTGCCAGCAGCTTAGACTCGACACCTTACAATGAGCAGTTCTTC
CASSLDSTPYNEQFF
>TRBJ2-1|-|TRBV9|-
TGTGCCAGCAGCGTAGCTCCGGACAGACAGAATGAGCAGTTCTTC
CASSVAPDRQNEQFF
>TRBJ1-1|-|TRBV28|-
TGTGCCAGCAGTTCGATAGGGGAAGTCACTGAAGCTTTCTTT
CASSSIGEVTEAFF
>TRBJ2-6|-|TRBV19|TRBD2
TGTGCCAGTAGTATCCCGACTAGCGGGAGCTCTGGGGCCAACGGCCTGACTTTC
CASSIPTSGSSGANGLTF
>TRBJ2-1|once|TRBV7-9|-
TGTGCCAGCAGCTTATCTGTGAATGAGCAGTTCTTC
CASSLSVNEQFF
>TRBJ2-5|-|TRBV15|TRBD1
TGTGCCACCAGCAGACCCACGGGACAGGGGCATCAACAGTACTTC
CATSRPTGQGHQQYF
>TRBJ1-2|-|TRBV5-1|-
TGCGCCAGCAGCACTTCACAGGGAAACTATGGCTACACCTTC
CASSTSQGNYGYTF
>TRBJ1-3|-|TRBV7-9|-
TGTGCCAGCAACCTATGCGCGGGGGCGGTTTGTGGAAACACCATATATTTT
CASNLCAGAVCGNTIYF
>TRBJ1-1|-|TRBV5-1|-
TGCGCCAGCAGCTTGGGCCGCGGGGGGGGCGACACTGAAGCTTTCTTT
CASSLGRGGGDTEAFF
>TRBJ2-7|-|TRBV19|-
TGTGCCAGTAGTATACGAAACCCCGAGGACGAGCAGTACTTC
CASSIRNPEDEQYF
>TRBJ1-2|-|TRBV6-4|TRBD1
TGTGCCAGCAGTGACTCAGCAGCAGGGGGCAACTATGGCTACACCTTC
CASSDSAAGGNYGYTF
>TRBJ2-5|-|TRBV11-3|-
TGTGCCAGCAGCACCGGCGGCTGGGGGCCCCAAGAGACCCAGTACTTC
CASSTGGWGPQETQYF
>TRBJ1-2|-|TRBV11-2|-
TGTGCCAGCAGCCCTCAGGAATTGGGCTATGGCTACACCTTC
CASSPQELGYGYTF
>TRBJ2-7|-|TRBV11-3|TRBD1
TGTGCCAGCAGCTCTCAAGACAGGGGCGAGCAGTACTTC
CASSSQDRGEQYF
>TRBJ2-7|-|TRBV4-3|TRBD2
TGCGCCAGCAGCCAAGAAAGCGGGGGTCTCTACGAGCAGTACTTC
CASSQESGGLYEQYF
>TRBJ2-7|-|TRBV5-1|-
TGCGCCAGCAGCTTGGCCCAGTCTTACGAGCAGTACTTC
CASSLAQSYEQYF
>TRBJ2-7|-|TRBV2|TRBD2
TGTGCCAGCAGTGAACTCATAAGATCACTAGCGGGGGGCTACGAGCAGTACTTC
CASSELIRSLAGGYEQYF
>TRBJ1-4|-|TRBV14|TRBD1
TGTGCCAGCAGCCAATCGGGACAGTTCAGGGAAAAACTGTTTTTT
CASSQSGQFREKLFF
>TRBJ1-1|-|TRBV27|-
TGTGCCAGCAGTTTATATCTCGGGGGATTGAACACTGAAGCTTTCTTT
CASSLYLGGLNTEAFF
>TRBJ1-1|-|TRBV19|-
TGTGCCAGTAGTAGAGGGGTGGGGGCGACGAACACTGAAGCTTTCTTT
CASSRGVGATNTEAFF
>TRBJ2-1|-|TRBV13|TRBD2
TGTGCCAGCAGCTTAGGGGTAACGGGGGGGACGCAGCAGTTCTTC
CASSLGVTGGTQQFF
>TRBJ2-3|-|TRBV6-5|TRBD2
TGTGCCAGCAGTTACTCGGGACTAGCGGGGATAGATACGCAGTATTTT
CASSYSGLAGIDTQYF
>TRBJ2-4|-|TRBV5-6|-
TGTGCCAGCAGCGAAATGGCAGGGAGGGGGGAGGACAGTCAGTACTTC
CASSEMAGRGEDSQYF
>TRBJ2-3|once|TRBV7-3|TRBD2
TGTGCCAGCAGCACGAGCGGGAGGGGTGCAGATACGCAGTATTTT
CASSTSGRGADTQYF
>TRBJ1-4|once|TRBV6-5|TRBD1
TGTGCCAGCAGCCGGACAGGCGCAACTAATGAAAAACTGTTTTTT
CASSRTGATNEKLFF
>TRBJ2-1|-|TRBV5-6|TRBD2
TGTGCCAGCAGCTTGCGGCGGACTAGCGGGAGCAATGAGCAGTTCTTC
CASSLRRTSGSNEQFF
>TRBJ1-6|once|TRBV28|-
TGTGCCAGCAGTATAGACAGTAATAATTCACCCCTCCACTTT
CASSIDSNNSPLHF
>TRBJ2-7|once|TRBV11-3|-
TGTGCCAGCAGCTTAGACGGGGGTAAGAACGAGCAGTACTTC
CASSLDGGKNEQYF